Listed below are T cell receptor beta chains from one sample, sequenced in a study of cytomegalovirus exposure and HLA in healthy donors. The assay was immunoSEQ multiplex PCR, and TCRdb's table has in-frame clones only and misses some. The sample gives 60,000 to 65,000 clones, 85% to 95% of which show up once; 5.5% to 7.5% is in the top ten. The sample consisted of PBMCs. The receptors come from a woman aged 18-29 years in good health and CMV-seropositive. CDR3s leave out the opening cysteine and the closing phenylalanine or tryptophan. Each record gives: J gene, V gene, CDR3 protein.

j_gene: TRBJ1-6; v_gene: TRBV27; CDR3aa: ASSFVGAHSPLH
j_gene: TRBJ1-1; v_gene: TRBV7-2; CDR3aa: ASSLGQLNTEAF
j_gene: TRBJ2-3; v_gene: TRBV30; CDR3aa: AWRLAGYVTDTQY
j_gene: TRBJ2-2; v_gene: TRBV5-1; CDR3aa: ASSLVRVGHGELF
j_gene: TRBJ1-1; v_gene: TRBV6-1; CDR3aa: ATQTKMNTEAF
j_gene: TRBJ1-1; v_gene: TRBV9; CDR3aa: ASSVYSGEDTEAF
j_gene: TRBJ1-5; v_gene: TRBV28; CDR3aa: ASSLSGQGYQPQH
j_gene: TRBJ2-7; v_gene: TRBV5-5; CDR3aa: ASSLGLAGEQY
j_gene: TRBJ1-2; v_gene: TRBV2; CDR3aa: ASSDSGLAGYGYT
j_gene: TRBJ1-5; v_gene: TRBV21-1; CDR3aa: ASSKWAWVNGNQPQH